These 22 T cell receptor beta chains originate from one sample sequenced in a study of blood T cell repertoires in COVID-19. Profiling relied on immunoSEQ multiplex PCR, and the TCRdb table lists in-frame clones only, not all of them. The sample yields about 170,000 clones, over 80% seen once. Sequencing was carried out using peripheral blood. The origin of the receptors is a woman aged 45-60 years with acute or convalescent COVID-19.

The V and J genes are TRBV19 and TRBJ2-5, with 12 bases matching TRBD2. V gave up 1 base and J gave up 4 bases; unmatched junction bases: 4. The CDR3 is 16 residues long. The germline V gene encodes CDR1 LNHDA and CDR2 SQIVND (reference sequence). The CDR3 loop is CASSIGASGRGETQYF. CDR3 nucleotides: TGTGCCAGTAGTATAGGCGCTAGCGGGAGGGGAGAGACCCAGTACTTC. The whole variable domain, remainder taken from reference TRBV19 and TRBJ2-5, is DGGITQSPKYLFRKEGQNVTLSCEQNLNHDAMYWYRQDPGQGLRLIYYSQIVNDFQKGDIAEGYSVSREKKESFPLTVTSAQKNPTAFYLCASSIGASGRGETQYFGPGTRLLVL.

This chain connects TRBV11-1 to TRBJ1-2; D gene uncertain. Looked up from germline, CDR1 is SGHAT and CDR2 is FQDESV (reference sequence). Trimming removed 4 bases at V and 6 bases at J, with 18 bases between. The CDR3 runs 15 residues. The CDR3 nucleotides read TGTGCCAGCAGCTCTAGCCACGCTGGATGGGATGGCTACACCTTC. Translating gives CASSSSHAGWDGYTF.

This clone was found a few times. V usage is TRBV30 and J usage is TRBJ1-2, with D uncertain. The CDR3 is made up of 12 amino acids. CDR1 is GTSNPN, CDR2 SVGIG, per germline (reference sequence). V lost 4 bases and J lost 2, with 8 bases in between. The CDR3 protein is CAWNIQNYGYTF. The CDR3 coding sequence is TGTGCCTGGAACATTCAAAACTATGGCTACACCTTC.

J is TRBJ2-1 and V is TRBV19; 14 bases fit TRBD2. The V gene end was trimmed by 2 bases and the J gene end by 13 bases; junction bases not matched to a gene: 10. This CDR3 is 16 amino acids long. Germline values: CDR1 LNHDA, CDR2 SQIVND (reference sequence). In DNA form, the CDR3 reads TGTGCCAGTAGTATATTTCCGGGACTAGCGGGGGACATACAGTTCTTC. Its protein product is CASSIFPGLAGDIQFF.

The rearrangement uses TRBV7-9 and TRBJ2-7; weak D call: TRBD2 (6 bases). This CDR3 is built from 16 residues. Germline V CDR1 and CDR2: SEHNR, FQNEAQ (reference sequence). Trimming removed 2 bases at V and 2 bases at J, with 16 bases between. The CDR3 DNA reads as TGTGCCAGCAGCTTAACCGGGACTCATCGCGCCTACGAGCAGTACTTC. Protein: CASSLTGTHRAYEQYF.

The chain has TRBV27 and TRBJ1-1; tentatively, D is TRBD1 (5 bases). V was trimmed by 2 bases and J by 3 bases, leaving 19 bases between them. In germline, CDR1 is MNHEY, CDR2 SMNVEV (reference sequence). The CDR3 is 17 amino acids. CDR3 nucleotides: TGTGCCAGCAGTTTAGGGCAGGGAAGAAGGTGGTACACTGAAGCTTTCTTT. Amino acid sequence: CASSLGQGRRWYTEAFF.

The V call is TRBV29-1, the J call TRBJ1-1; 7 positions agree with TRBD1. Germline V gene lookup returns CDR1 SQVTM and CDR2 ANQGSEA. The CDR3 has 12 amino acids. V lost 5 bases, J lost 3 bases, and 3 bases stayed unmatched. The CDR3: CSVLDRDTEAFF. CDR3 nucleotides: TGCAGCGTTCTTGACAGGGACACTGAAGCTTTCTTT.

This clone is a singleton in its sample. CDR3 protein: CASSPVNPTDTQYF. As DNA, the CDR3 is TGCGCCAGCAGCCCGGTTAACCCCACAGATACGCAGTATTTT. The V and J genes are TRBV5-1 and TRBJ2-3; D is ambiguous. The CDR3 covers 14 residues. V was cut by 4 bases and J by 2 bases, with 11 bases left in between. The germline CDR1 and CDR2 sequences are SGHRS and YFSETQ.

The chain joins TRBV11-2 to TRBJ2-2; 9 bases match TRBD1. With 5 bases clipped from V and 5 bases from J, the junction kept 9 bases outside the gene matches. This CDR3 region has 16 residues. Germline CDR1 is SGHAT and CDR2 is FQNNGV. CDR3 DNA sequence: TGTGCCAGCAGCCAAACCGGGACAGGGTGGACCGGGGAGCTGTTTTTT. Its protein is CASSQTGTGWTGELFF.

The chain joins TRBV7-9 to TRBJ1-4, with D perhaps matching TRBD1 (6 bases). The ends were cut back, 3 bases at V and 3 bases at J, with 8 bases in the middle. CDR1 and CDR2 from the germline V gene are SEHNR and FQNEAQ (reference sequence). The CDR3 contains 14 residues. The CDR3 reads CASSLGASNEKLFF. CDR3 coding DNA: TGTGCCAGCAGCTTGGGGGCCTCTAATGAAAAACTGTTTTTT.

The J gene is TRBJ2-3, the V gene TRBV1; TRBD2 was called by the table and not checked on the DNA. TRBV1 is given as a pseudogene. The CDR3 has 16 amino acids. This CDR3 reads CTSSQEEPTRTDTQYF. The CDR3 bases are TGCACCAGCAGCCAAGAGGAGCCCACAAGGACAGATACGCAGTATTTT.

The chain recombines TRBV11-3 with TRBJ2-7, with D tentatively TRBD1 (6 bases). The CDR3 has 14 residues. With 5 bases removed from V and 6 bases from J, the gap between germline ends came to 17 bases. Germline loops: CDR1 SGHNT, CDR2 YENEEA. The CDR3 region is CASSQTGESSEQYF. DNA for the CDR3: TGTGCCAGCAGCCAGACAGGAGAATCCAGCGAGCAGTACTTC.

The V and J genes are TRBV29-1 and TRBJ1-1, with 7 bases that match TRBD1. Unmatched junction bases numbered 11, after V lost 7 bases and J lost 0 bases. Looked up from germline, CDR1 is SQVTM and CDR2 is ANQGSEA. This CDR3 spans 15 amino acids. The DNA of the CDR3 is TGCAGCGGGCGCCCTTGGACAGGTTTGAACACTGAAGCTTTCTTT. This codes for CSGRPWTGLNTEAFF.

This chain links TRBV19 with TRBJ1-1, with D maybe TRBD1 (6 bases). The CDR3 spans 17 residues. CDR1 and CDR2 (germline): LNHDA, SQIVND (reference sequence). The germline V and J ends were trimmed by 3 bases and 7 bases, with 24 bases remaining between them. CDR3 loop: CASSILKRGRGDGEAFF. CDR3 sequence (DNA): TGTGCCAGTAGTATCCTCAAACGGGGCAGGGGAGATGGTGAAGCTTTCTTT.

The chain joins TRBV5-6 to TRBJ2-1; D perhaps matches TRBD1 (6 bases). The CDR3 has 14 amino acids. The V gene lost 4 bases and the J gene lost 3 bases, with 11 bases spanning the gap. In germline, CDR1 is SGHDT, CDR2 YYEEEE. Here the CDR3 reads CASSPQGIYNEQFF. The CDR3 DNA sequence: TGTGCCAGCAGCCCCCAGGGGATCTACAATGAGCAGTTCTTC.

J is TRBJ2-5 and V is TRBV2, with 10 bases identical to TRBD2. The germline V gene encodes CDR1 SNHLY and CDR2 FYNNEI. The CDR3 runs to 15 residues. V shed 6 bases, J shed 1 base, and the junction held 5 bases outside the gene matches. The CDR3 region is CASSASGGPQETQYF. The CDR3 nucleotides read TGTGCCAGCAGCGCTAGCGGGGGACCCCAAGAGACCCAGTACTTC.

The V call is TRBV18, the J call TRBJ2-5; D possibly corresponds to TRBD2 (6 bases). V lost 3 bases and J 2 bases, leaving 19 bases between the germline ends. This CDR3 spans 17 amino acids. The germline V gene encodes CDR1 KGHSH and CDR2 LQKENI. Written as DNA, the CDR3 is TGTGCCAGCTCACCCTTTGGGGCGACGGGGGAACAAGAGACCCAGTACTTC. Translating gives CASSPFGATGEQETQYF.

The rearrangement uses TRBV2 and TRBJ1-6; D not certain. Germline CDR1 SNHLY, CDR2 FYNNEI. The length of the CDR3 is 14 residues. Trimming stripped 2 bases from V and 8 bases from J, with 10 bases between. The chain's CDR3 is CASSEPVPHSPLHF. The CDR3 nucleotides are TGTGCCAGCAGTGAACCCGTTCCCCATTCACCCCTCCACTTT.

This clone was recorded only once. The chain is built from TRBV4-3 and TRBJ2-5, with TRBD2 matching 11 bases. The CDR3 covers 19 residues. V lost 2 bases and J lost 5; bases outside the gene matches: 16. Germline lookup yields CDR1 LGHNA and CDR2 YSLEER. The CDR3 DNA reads TGCGCCAGCAGCCAACATTCGGCGAGAACTAGCGGGAGCTTGGAGACCCAGTACTTC. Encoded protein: CASSQHSARTSGSLETQYF.

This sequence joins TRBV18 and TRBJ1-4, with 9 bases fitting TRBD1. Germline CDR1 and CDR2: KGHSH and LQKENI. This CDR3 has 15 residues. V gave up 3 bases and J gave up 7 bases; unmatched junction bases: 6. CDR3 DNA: TGTGCCAGCTCACCCATACAGGGGGCTCCTGAAAAACTGTTTTTT. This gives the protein CASSPIQGAPEKLFF.

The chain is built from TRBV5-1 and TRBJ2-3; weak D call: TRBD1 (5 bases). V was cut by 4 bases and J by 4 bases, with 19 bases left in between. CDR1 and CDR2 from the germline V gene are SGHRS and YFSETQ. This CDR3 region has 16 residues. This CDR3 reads CASSPWGQSDADTQYF. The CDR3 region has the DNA TGCGCCAGCAGCCCCTGGGGCCAGTCCGACGCAGATACGCAGTATTTT.

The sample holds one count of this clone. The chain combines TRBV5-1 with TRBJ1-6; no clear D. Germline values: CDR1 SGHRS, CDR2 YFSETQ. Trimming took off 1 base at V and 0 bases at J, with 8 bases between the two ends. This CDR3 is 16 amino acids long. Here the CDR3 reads CASSLFESSYNSPLHF. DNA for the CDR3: TGCGCCAGCAGCTTGTTTGAGAGCTCCTATAATTCACCCCTCCACTTT.